The 25 T cell receptor beta chains below all came from one sample that was sequenced in a study of OX40 agonist ivuxolimab in advanced cancers. The assay was immunoSEQ multiplex PCR, and TCRdb's table has in-frame clones only and misses some. The data show some 140,000 clones, 90% to 95% seen once. The specimen comprised CD4+ or CD8+ T cells sorted from blood, sampled in a trial of the OX40 agonist ivuxolimab. All receptors come from an adult with an advanced solid tumor such as melanoma, head and neck, liver or kidney cancer.

This sequence joins TRBV9 and TRBJ2-3, with TRBD2 matching 11 bases. The CDR3 contains 16 residues. CDR1 SGDLS and CDR2 YYNGEE come from the germline V gene. V lost 4 bases, J lost 6 bases, and 10 bases stayed unmatched. The CDR3 is CASSPPSGRSRDTQYF. The CDR3 DNA reads as TGTGCCAGCAGCCCTCCTAGCGGGAGGTCAAGGGATACGCAGTATTTT.

The rearrangement links TRBV18 to TRBJ1-5; D is unclear. In germline, CDR1 is KGHSH, CDR2 LQKENI. V gave up 2 bases and J gave up 3 bases, with 11 bases separating them. The CDR3 is 15 residues long. The CDR3 here is CASSPIGDFNQPQHF. The CDR3 DNA reads TGTGCCAGCTCACCAATCGGGGATTTCAATCAGCCCCAGCATTTT.

V usage is TRBV7-3 and J usage is TRBJ1-1, with D perhaps TRBD1 (5 bases). Germline assignment: CDR1 SGHTA and CDR2 FQGTGA. The CDR3 is 17 residues long. Trimming left V 2 bases short and J 5 bases short, with 21 bases between. The CDR3 sequence: CASSLYGIGREGTEAFF. The CDR3 DNA sequence: TGTGCCAGCAGCTTATATGGTATTGGCAGGGAGGGGACTGAAGCTTTCTTT.

The chain joins TRBV29-1 to TRBJ1-2; D not resolved. The germline gives CDR1 SQVTM, CDR2 ANQGSEA. V lost 5 bases and J lost 0, with 13 bases in between. The CDR3 runs 14 residues. The CDR3 loop is CSVPTEYPNYGYTF. CDR3 nucleotide sequence: TGCAGCGTTCCCACGGAGTACCCTAACTATGGCTACACCTTC.

The J gene is TRBJ2-1, the V gene TRBV10-3; 9 bases align to TRBD1. The junction had 2 bases not matched to a gene; V was cut back by 3 bases and J by 5 bases. Looked up from germline, CDR1 is ENHRY and CDR2 is SYGVKD. The CDR3 runs 14 residues. CDR3 coding DNA: TGTGCCATCAGTGAAAGGACAGGGGACAATGAGCAGTTCTTC. Amino acid sequence: CAISERTGDNEQFF.

The V call is TRBV28, the J call TRBJ2-1, with TRBD1 matching 10 bases. CDR1 is MDHEN and CDR2 is SYDVKM in the germline V gene. Trimming at V came to 2 bases and at J to 8 bases, leaving 6 bases not matched to a gene. This CDR3 spans 15 amino acids. The CDR3 region has the DNA TGTGCCAGCAGTTTAGCGGGACAGGGGAGCGATGAGCAGTTCTTC. It codes for CASSLAGQGSDEQFF.

The J gene is TRBJ2-7, the V gene TRBV6-1, with TRBD1 matching over 7 bases. The CDR3 covers 16 residues. The V segment lost 4 bases and the J segment 0 bases; nucleotides outside the gene matches: 9. Germline CDR1 and CDR2: MNHNS and SASEGT. Written as DNA, the CDR3 is TGTGCCAGCAGTGCAAGAAACAGGGGACCCTCCTACGAGCAGTACTTC. It translates to CASSARNRGPSYEQYF.

The chain recombines TRBV7-3 with TRBJ2-5; 9 positions agree with TRBD2. The CDR3 contains 19 residues. Germline CDR1 and CDR2: SGHTA and FQGTGA. The V and J ends lost 1 base and 0 bases, in that order; junction bases with no gene match: 12. CDR3 protein: CASSLKAPRSGGYQETQYF. The CDR3 DNA sequence: TGTGCCAGCAGCTTAAAGGCTCCCCGGAGCGGGGGGTACCAAGAGACCCAGTACTTC.

V and J are TRBV5-1 and TRBJ1-1; no firm D call. Germline V gene lookup returns CDR1 SGHRS and CDR2 YFSETQ. V lost 4 bases and J lost 5, with 12 bases in between. The CDR3 is 13 residues long. CDR3 nucleotides: TGCGCCAGCAGCAGCCTCGGAGGGACTGAAGCTTTCTTT. Its protein product is CASSSLGGTEAFF.

This clone was found a few times. V is TRBV18 and J is TRBJ1-1; D perhaps matches TRBD1 (5 bases). This CDR3 has 12 residues. CDR1 is KGHSH, CDR2 LQKENI, per germline. Trimming shortened V by 1 base and J by 8 bases, and 8 bases separated the two germline ends. The CDR3 DNA reads as TGTGCCAGCTCACCACAAGACAGAGAAGCTTTCTTT. This sequence encodes CASSPQDREAFF.

The genes are TRBV5-6 and TRBJ1-4; 9 bases are a match to TRBD1. With 4 bases clipped from V and 4 bases from J, the junction kept 8 bases outside the gene matches. The CDR3 has 16 amino acids. CDR1 is SGHDT and CDR2 is YYEEEE in the germline V gene. CDR3 region: CASSRDRARGNEKLFF. DNA for the CDR3: TGTGCCAGCAGCCGGGACAGGGCGAGAGGTAATGAAAAACTGTTTTTT.

The chain is built from TRBV5-8 and TRBJ2-2; 12 bases fit TRBD1. The germline V gene has CDR1 SGHTS and CDR2 YDEGEE. This CDR3 has 17 amino acids. The J segment lost 7 bases and the V segment lost 4 bases, leaving 11 bases of the junction unmatched. The CDR3 reads CASSLGQGARIFGELFF. The CDR3 DNA follows: TGTGCCAGCAGCCTGGGACAGGGGGCCAGGATTTTCGGGGAGCTGTTTTTT.

The J gene is TRBJ1-1, the V gene TRBV18; 8 nucleotides agree with TRBD1. The CDR3 length is 15 residues. Losses at the gene ends were 6 bases for V and 4 bases for J; bases not matched to a gene: 10. Germline V lookup: CDR1 KGHSH, CDR2 LQKENI. CDR3 amino acids: CASSPVPGGGTEAFF. The CDR3 DNA follows: TGTGCCAGCTCCCCCGTGCCAGGGGGCGGCACTGAAGCTTTCTTT.

The rearrangement links TRBV5-1 to TRBJ2-1; 11 nucleotides line up with TRBD1. The CDR3 sequence is 15 residues long. After removal of 2 bases from V and 7 bases from J, the junction contained 5 bases not matched to a gene. From germline, CDR1 is SGHRS and CDR2 YFSETQ. The CDR3 DNA is TGCGCCAGCAGCTTTGGACAGGGGGCCTGGAATGAGCAGTTCTTC. Its protein is CASSFGQGAWNEQFF.

V usage is TRBV5-4 and J usage is TRBJ1-4; a possible D gene is TRBD1 (5 bases). The CDR3 is 15 residues long. Trimming pared 0 bases from V and 4 bases from J, leaving 10 bases between. Germline lookup yields CDR1 SGHNT and CDR2 YYREEE (reference sequence). The CDR3 loop is CASSLAGGINEKLFF. CDR3 coding DNA: TGTGCCAGCAGCTTGGCCGGGGGTATTAATGAAAAACTGTTTTTT. Using reference TRBV5-4 and TRBJ1-4 for the parts outside the CDR3, the full variable domain is ETGVTQSPTHLIKTRGQQVTLRCSSQSGHNTVSWYQQALGQGPQFIFQYYREEENGRGNFPPRFSGLQFPNYSSELNVNALELDDSALYLCASSLAGGINEKLFFGSGTQLSVL.

This chain joins TRBV4-3 and TRBJ2-1; 14 bases line up with TRBD2. Germline CDR1 LGHNA, CDR2 YSLEER. The CDR3 contains 16 residues. V shed 3 bases, J shed 10 bases, and the junction held 8 bases outside the gene matches. CDR3 sequence: CASSHDPGLAGDEQFF. DNA for the CDR3: TGCGCCAGCAGCCATGATCCGGGACTAGCGGGGGACGAGCAGTTCTTC.

The chain carries TRBV4-1 and TRBJ2-1; 12 bases match TRBD2. The CDR3 extends over 18 amino acids. V was clipped by 6 bases and J by 0 bases; unmatched bases: 9. Looked up from germline, CDR1 is MGHRA and CDR2 is YSYEKL. The CDR3 spells CASSLRTSGASSYNEQFF. CDR3 nucleotides: TGCGCCAGCAGTCTAAGGACTAGCGGGGCGAGCTCCTACAATGAGCAGTTCTTC.

V and J are TRBV27 and TRBJ1-1, with 8 bases matching TRBD1. This CDR3 has 17 amino acids. The germline gives CDR1 MNHEY, CDR2 SMNVEV (reference sequence). V shed 2 bases, J shed 2 bases, and the junction held 10 bases outside the gene matches. The CDR3 DNA follows: TGTGCCAGCAGTTTAAGGACAGGGCGGAGGGAAAACACTGAAGCTTTCTTT. It codes for CASSLRTGRRENTEAFF.

The rearrangement links TRBV19 to TRBJ1-5; D possibly corresponds to TRBD1 (6 bases). V was cut by 9 bases and J by 3 bases, with 12 bases left in between. Germline V gives CDR1 LNHDA, CDR2 SQIVND (reference sequence). The CDR3 spans 13 residues. The CDR3, as DNA: TGTGCCAGCTGTAGGGGGACCAATCAGCCCCAGCATTTT. It codes for CASCRGTNQPQHF. The variable domain in full, with the rest retrieved from reference TRBV19 and TRBJ1-5, is DGGITQSPKYLFRKEGQNVTLSCEQNLNHDAMYWYRQDPGQGLRLIYYSQIVNDFQKGDIAEGYSVSREKKESFPLTVTSAQKNPTAFYLCASCRGTNQPQHFGDGTRLSIL.

The chain couples TRBV15 to TRBJ2-1, with TRBD2 matching over 7 bases. Germline V lookup: CDR1 LNHNV, CDR2 YYDKDF (reference sequence). This CDR3 spans 18 amino acids. The trim removed 0 bases at V and 0 bases at J, leaving 8 bases unmatched. The CDR3 loop reads CATSRDLPTSVSYNEQFF. DNA for the CDR3: TGTGCCACCAGCAGAGATCTCCCCACTAGCGTCTCCTACAATGAGCAGTTCTTC.

The chain has TRBV5-1 and TRBJ1-1, with D perhaps matching TRBD1 (5 bases). The ends were cut back, 4 bases at V and 0 bases at J, with 16 bases in the middle. Germline CDR1 is SGHRS and CDR2 is YFSETQ. The CDR3 contains 16 residues. CDR3 amino acids: CASSPEWIGVNTEAFF. CDR3 sequence (DNA): TGCGCCAGCAGCCCGGAGTGGATAGGGGTGAACACTGAAGCTTTCTTT. Supplemented by reference TRBV5-1 and TRBJ1-1, the full variable domain reads KAGVTQTPRYLIKTRGQQVTLSCSPISGHRSVSWYQQTPGQGLQFLFEYFSETQRNKGNFPGRFSGRQFSNSRSEMNVSTLELGDSALYLCASSPEWIGVNTEAFFGQGTRLTVV.

The table lists this clone with a few counts. Within the sample, other DNA sequences also encode this same CDR3. This chain connects TRBV7-9 to TRBJ1-5; D might be TRBD1 (6 bases). The CDR3 runs 14 residues. Between the trimmed V and J ends, which lost 1 base and 2 bases, there was a span of 6 bases. In germline, CDR1 is SEHNR, CDR2 FQNEAQ (reference sequence). CDR3 nucleotide sequence: TGTGCCAGCAGCTTAGGACAGGGCAATCAGCCCCAGCATTTT. This gives the protein CASSLGQGNQPQHF.

The CDR3 sequence is CASSLRGGAKNIQYF. For the CDR3, the DNA is TGTGCCAGCAGCTTACGAGGGGGGGCCAAAAACATTCAGTACTTC. V gene TRBV7-9 combines with J gene TRBJ2-4; either TRBD1 or TRBD2 may fit D (6 bases each). Germline V gene sequence: CDR1 SEHNR, CDR2 FQNEAQ (reference sequence). This CDR3 has 15 residues. With 2 bases removed from V and 1 base from J, the gap between germline ends came to 9 bases. The whole variable domain, remainder taken from reference TRBV7-9 and TRBJ2-4, is DTGVSQNPRHKITKRGQNVTFRCDPISEHNRLYWYRQTLGQGPEFLTYFQNEAQLEKSRLLSDRFSAERPKGSFSTLEIQRTEQGDSAMYLCASSLRGGAKNIQYFGAGTRLSVL.

The rearrangement links TRBV5-1 to TRBJ1-2; D is ambiguous. V lost 4 bases to trimming and J lost 4 bases, with 11 bases between them. Germline lookup yields CDR1 SGHRS and CDR2 YFSETQ. The CDR3 has 13 amino acids. The CDR3 sequence: CASSPDWSYGYTF. The CDR3, as DNA: TGCGCCAGCAGCCCCGACTGGAGCTATGGCTACACCTTC. The entire variable domain, with the rest obtained from reference TRBV5-1 and TRBJ1-2, is as follows: KAGVTQTPRYLIKTRGQQVTLSCSPISGHRSVSWYQQTPGQGLQFLFEYFSETQRNKGNFPGRFSGRQFSNSRSEMNVSTLELGDSALYLCASSPDWSYGYTFGSGTRLTVV.

CDR3 in DNA: TGCGCCAGCAGTGGGACAGTAACCACAGATACGCAGTATTTT. Its protein product is CASSGTVTTDTQYF. The chain carries TRBV5-1 and TRBJ2-3, with 7 nucleotides matching TRBD1. CDR3 length: 14 residues. The junction had 5 bases not matched to a gene; V was cut back by 5 bases and J by 2 bases. Per the germline V gene, CDR1 is SGHRS and CDR2 is YFSETQ.